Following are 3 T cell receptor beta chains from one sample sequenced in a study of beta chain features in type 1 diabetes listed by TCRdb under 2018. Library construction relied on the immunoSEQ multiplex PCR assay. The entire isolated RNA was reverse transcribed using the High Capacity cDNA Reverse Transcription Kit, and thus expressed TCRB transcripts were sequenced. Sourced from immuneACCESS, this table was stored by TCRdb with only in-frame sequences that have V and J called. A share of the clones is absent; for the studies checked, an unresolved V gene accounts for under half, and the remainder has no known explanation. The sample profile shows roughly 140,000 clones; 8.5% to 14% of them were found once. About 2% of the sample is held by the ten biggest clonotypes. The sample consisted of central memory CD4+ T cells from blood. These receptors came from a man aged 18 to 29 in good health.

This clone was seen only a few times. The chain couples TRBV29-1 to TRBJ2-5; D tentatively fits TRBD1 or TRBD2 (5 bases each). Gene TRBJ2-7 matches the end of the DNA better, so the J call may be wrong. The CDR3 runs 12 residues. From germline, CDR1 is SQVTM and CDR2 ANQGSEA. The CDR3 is CSVGKGPYEQYF. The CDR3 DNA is TGCAGCGTTGGTAAGGGACCCTACGAGCAGTACTTC.

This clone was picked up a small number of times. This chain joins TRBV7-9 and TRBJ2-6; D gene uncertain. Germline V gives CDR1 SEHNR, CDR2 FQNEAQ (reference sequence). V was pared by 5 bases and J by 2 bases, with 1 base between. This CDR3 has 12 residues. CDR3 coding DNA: TGTGCCAGCAGCCCTGGGGCCAACGTCCTGACTTTC. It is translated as CASSPGANVLTF.

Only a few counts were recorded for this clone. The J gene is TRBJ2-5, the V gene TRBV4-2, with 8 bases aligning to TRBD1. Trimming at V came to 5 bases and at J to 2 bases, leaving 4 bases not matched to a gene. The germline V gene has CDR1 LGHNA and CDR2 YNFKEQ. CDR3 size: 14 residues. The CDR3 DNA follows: TGTGCCAGCAGCTCTGGACAGGGACAAGAGACCCAGTACTTC. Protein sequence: CASSSGQGQETQYF.